This TCR beta chain was found in a study of shared clonotypes between healthy human individuals (dated by TCRdb to 2019 to 2021). For context, the study as a whole: The cohort included a few men and a couple of women between 18 and 49 years of age. For each donor, CD4 naive and CD4 memory were each given three plates, CD8 naive was given two plates, and CD8 memory was given one plate. To estimate repertoire size and how much clonotypes are shared between individuals, the study performed deep sequencing of blood TCR repertoires from a few healthy adults. Different laboratories and diverse techniques were used to prepare libraries and sequence TCR repertoires, to increase sequencing depth and limit assay-specific biases. Each donor's leukapheresis produced roughly between roughly 0.94 and 9.5 billion PBMCs.

A word on this clone: Its specific antigen is unknown. No qualities accompany the bases; no much larger clone lies one base away.

From a lookup of the germline V gene, CDR1 and CDR2 are SGHAT and FQNNGV. There are 16 amino acids in the CDR3, from cysteine to phenylalanine inclusive. Kept here is only the CDR3 DNA, which spans 48 bases and is read in frame from base 1. For this chain, trimming is 1 base at the V end and 3 bases at the J end, and the number of junction bases without a gene match is 5. The research as a whole found: Based on pairwise subsampling, the degree of clonotype sharing among donors was expected to be affected by sequencing depth. Approximately 5% of naive CD4, 3.5% of naive CD8, approximately 2% of memory CD4, and more than 0.35% of memory CD8 clonotypes were shared across a few donors. Larger estimated clonotype richness was generally found for naive subsets than for memory subsets. The genetic and exposure-history diversity represented was limited by the small number of donors. Incomplete sequencing was indicated by rarefaction of sorted-subset datasets, despite the large sequencing depth. Compared with non-shared clonotypes, clonotypes shared by all four sorted-subset donors had higher generation probabilities. Sampling was restricted to blood, and TCR repertoires in tissue are likely to differ from TCR repertoires in blood.

TCR CDR3 regions were amplified from genomic DNA by multiplex PCR using the deep immunoSEQ assay. For each cell subset, the extracted genomic DNA was distributed evenly across all wells of several immunoSEQ 96-well plates, and each plate served as one replicate. For sorted subsets, each replicate PCR was loaded with around 200 ng genomic DNA, equivalent to 25,000 to 35,000 T cell genomes. Purified libraries were quantified with a Qubit 3.0 fluorometer, sized on a Bioanalyzer 2100, and re-quantified with the KAPA Library Quantification kit. Every immunoSEQ 96-well plate was sequenced on a separate single-read 150-cycle Illumina NextSeq 550 flow cell. Concerning the study's data processing: Because only junctional sequences without quality scores were contained in the immunoSEQ output, filtering matching that applied to full-length reads could not be performed. Sequences were annotated with PyIR, a Python wrapper for IgBLAST v1.9, and V/J genes and CDR3 were assigned using IMGT germline references. Reads were filtered out if the reads had weak V/J assignments (E-value above 1e-6), no CDR3, stop codons, out-of-frame junctions, or ambiguous translated residues. A V3J clonotype was defined by an identical inferred V gene, J gene, and CDR3 amino acid sequence. Percentage overlap between repertoires was computed as shared unique clonotypes divided by the size of the smaller repertoire. RTK rarefaction, the Chao1 estimator, and Recon v2.1 estimates of unobserved clonotypes were used to assess repertoire richness. For all TCRbeta clonotypes obtained by the gDNA method from several donors, generation probabilities were computed with OLGA. TCRdb's version of the immuneACCESS table is confined to in-frame rearrangements and falls short of the full clone set. An unresolved V gene accounts for under half of the shortfall where checked; the remainder is of unknown origin. That table furnishes V, J and clone size, whereas the DNA furnished D and trimming. In all, the sample holds around 1.9 million clones, and about 93% of those were seen once. Together, the top ten hold around 1.7% of the sample.

CD8 naive samples consisted of CD45RO-negative cells that were positively selected for CCR7, yielding a CD45RA+CCR7+ population without TemRA cells. The donors were healthy, HIV-negative adults with no recently reported acute infections or vaccinations. All donors were Caucasian adults living in Nashville, Tennessee, USA. Blood was collected by leukapheresis, and PBMCs were isolated by Ficoll-Histopaque density gradient centrifugation and then cryopreserved in liquid nitrogen vapor phase. Purity and quantity of every magnetically sorted T cell population were checked by analytical flow cytometry. Each sorted fraction had its genomic DNA isolated and then quantified by UV absorbance on a Nanodrop 2000c.

The sample comprised naive CD8+ T cells from PBMCs. Reading the label with the study, this specimen's cell subset or site is: CD45RA+CCR7+. The rearrangement combines TRBV11-2 with TRBJ2-1; the junction holds 8 bases that match TRBD2. The receptor comes from a man in his late teens or twenties in good health. Some clones in this sample may be carry-over from other donors' samples. The DNA is as follows: TGTGCCAGCAGCTTAGTCGGGAGGGCCCTCTACAATGAGCAGTTCTTC. This codes for CASSLVGRALYNEQFF.